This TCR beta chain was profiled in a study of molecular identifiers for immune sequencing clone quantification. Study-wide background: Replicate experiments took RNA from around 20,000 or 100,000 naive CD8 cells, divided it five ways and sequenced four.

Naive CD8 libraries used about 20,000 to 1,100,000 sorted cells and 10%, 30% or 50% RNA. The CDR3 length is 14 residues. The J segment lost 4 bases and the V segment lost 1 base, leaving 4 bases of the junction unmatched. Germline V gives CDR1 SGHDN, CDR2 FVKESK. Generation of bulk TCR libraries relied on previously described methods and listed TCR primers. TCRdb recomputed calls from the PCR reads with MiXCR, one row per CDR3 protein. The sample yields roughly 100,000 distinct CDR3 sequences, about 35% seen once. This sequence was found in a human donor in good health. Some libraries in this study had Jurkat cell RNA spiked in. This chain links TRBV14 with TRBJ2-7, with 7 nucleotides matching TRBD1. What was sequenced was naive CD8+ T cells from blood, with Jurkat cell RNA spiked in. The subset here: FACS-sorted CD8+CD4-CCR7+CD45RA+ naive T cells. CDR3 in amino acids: CASSQAGTEYEQYF. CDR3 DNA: TGTGCCAGCAGCCAAGCCGGGACAGAGTACGAGCAGTACTTC.